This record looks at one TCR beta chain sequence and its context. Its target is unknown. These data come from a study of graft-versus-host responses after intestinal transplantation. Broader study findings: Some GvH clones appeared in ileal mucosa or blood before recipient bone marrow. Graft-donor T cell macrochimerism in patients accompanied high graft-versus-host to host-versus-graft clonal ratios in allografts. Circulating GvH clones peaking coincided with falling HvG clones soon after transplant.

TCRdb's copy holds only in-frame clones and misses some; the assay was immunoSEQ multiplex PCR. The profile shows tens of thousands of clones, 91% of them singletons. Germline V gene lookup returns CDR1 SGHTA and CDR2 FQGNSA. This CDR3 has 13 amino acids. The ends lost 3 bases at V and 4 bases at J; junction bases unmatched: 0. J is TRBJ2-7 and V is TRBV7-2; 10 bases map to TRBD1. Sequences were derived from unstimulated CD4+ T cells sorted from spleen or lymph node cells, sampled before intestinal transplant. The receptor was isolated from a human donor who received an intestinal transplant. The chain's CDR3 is CASSLDRGYEQYF. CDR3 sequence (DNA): TGTGCCAGCAGCTTGGACAGGGGGTACGAGCAGTACTTC.